The 27 T cell receptor beta chains below come from one sample, sequenced in a study of tumor and adjacent non-tumor tissue in lung cancer. This sample's RNA came from whole unsorted tissue. This non-tumor lung sample came from over 3 cm beyond the tumor edge. The library came from three nested PCR rounds adapted from ARM-PCR protocols. TCRdb fed the multiplex PCR reads into MiXCR, producing one record per CDR3 protein. Here the sample spans approximately 120,000 distinct CDR3 sequences, around 57% being singletons. What was sequenced was distant non-tumor lung tissue. The receptors derive from a man aged 55-75 years with non-small cell lung cancer.

In this sample, this clonotype turned up many times. The chain combines TRBV6-1 with TRBJ2-1; D uncertain. Trimming left V 8 bases short and J 2 bases short, with 16 bases between. This CDR3 comprises 15 residues. In germline, CDR1 is MNHNS, CDR2 SASEGT. The CDR3 loop reads CASRQEKVAYNEQFF. In DNA, the CDR3 is TGTGCCAGCCGGCAGGAGAAGGTGGCCTACAATGAGCAGTTCTTC.

This clonotype is hyperexpanded within its sample. This chain uses TRBV6-6 with TRBJ2-3; possibly TRBD1 or TRBD2 for D (6 bases each). This CDR3 spans 17 amino acids. Deletions cut 2 bases from V and 2 bases from J, with 17 bases between. Germline V CDR1 and CDR2: MNHNY, SVGAGI (reference sequence). CDR3: CASSYGEDSFYTDTQYF. The CDR3 coding sequence is TGTGCCAGCAGTTACGGGGAGGACAGTTTCTACACAGATACGCAGTATTTT.

This rearrangement joins TRBV30 to TRBJ2-1; 9 nucleotides line up with TRBD2. Germline V gives CDR1 GTSNPN, CDR2 SVGIG (reference sequence). J lost 4 bases, V lost 2 bases, and 15 bases had no gene match. The CDR3 sequence is 18 residues long. The CDR3 here is CAWSPTELAGWKYNEQFF. The CDR3 DNA follows: TGTGCCTGGAGTCCGACCGAGCTAGCGGGATGGAAATACAATGAGCAGTTCTTC.

This clonotype has only a few counts. Being one base from a much bigger clone, this may be a read error. The CDR3 nucleotides are TGCAGTACTAGCCCGGGAGGGCTAAGAGAGACCCAGTACTTC. It codes for CSTSPGGLRETQYF. The rearrangement joins TRBV20-1 to TRBJ2-5, with 8 positions matching TRBD2. This CDR3 is 14 amino acids long. Germline V gene sequence: CDR1 DFQATT, CDR2 SNEGSKA (reference sequence).

For this clonotype: As the CDR3 is not closed by the conserved phenylalanine or tryptophan, this likely results from a read error. The V call is TRBV6-2 or TRBV6-3, the J call TRBJ2-1, with TRBD2 identical over 10 bases. The CDR3 has 15 residues. CDR1 is MNHEY and CDR2 is SVGEGT in the germline V gene. CDR3 bases: TGTGTCAGCAGTATAAGCGGGAGGGCCTACAATGAGCAGTTCTTA. Amino acid sequence: CVSSISGRAYNEQFL.

In the case of this clonotype: An end of the junction differs from the germline gene, which may be a read error. The chain uses TRBV4-1 and TRBJ1-1; D remains unclear. The germline V gene has CDR1 MGHRA and CDR2 YSYEKL. The CDR3 is 14 amino acids. The chain's CDR3 is CAISTVQVNTEAFF. CDR3 coding DNA: TGCGCCATCAGCACAGTCCAGGTGAACACTGAGGCTTTCTTT.

The V gene is TRBV24-1, the J gene TRBJ2-7; D not certain. Trimming pared 5 bases from V and 2 bases from J, leaving 12 bases between. CDR3 length equals 14 residues. Germline-derived CDR1 and CDR2 are KGHDR and SFDVKD. The CDR3 DNA sequence: TGTGCCACCAGTGCCCCCGGGCCGACCTACGAGCAGTACTTC. This codes for CATSAPGPTYEQYF.

This clonotype was observed many times. The V and J genes are TRBV14 and TRBJ2-1, with 8 bases that match TRBD2. The J segment lost 3 bases and the V segment lost 3 bases, leaving 7 bases of the junction unmatched. Germline V gives CDR1 SGHDN, CDR2 FVKESK. There are 16 residues in the CDR3. As DNA, the CDR3 is TGTGCCAGCAGCCAGGGAGGGCGGGGGGTCTACAATGAGCAGTTCTTC. Encoded protein: CASSQGGRGVYNEQFF.

This clonotype occurred many times. V usage is TRBV5-4 and J usage is TRBJ2-6; D possibly corresponds to TRBD2 (5 bases). V lost 4 bases and J 2 bases, leaving 13 bases between the germline ends. The CDR3 consists of 16 residues. CDR1 is SGHNT and CDR2 is YYREEE in the germline V gene (reference sequence). Here the CDR3 reads CASSGLTNTGANVLTF. The CDR3 coding sequence is TGTGCCAGCAGCGGACTGACAAACACTGGGGCCAACGTCCTGACTTTC.

This clonotype was found many times. The genes are TRBV4-3 and TRBJ1-2; the match to TRBD1 covers 10 bases. The CDR3 is 16 residues long. Germline trimming cut 2 bases from V and 7 bases from J; bases unmatched to any gene: 10. CDR1 is LGHNA and CDR2 is YSLEER in the germline V gene. Here the CDR3 reads CASSQTLGGTGAGYTF. CDR3 nucleotides: TGCGCCAGCAGCCAAACCCTAGGCGGGACAGGGGCTGGCTACACCTTC.

This clonotype was observed at least ten times. The chain combines TRBV5-1 with TRBJ2-5; tentatively, D is TRBD1 or TRBD2 (5 bases each). CDR3 length equals 16 residues. Germline V gene data show CDR1 as SGHRS and CDR2 as YFSETQ. Trimming took off 1 base at V and 4 bases at J, with 17 bases between the two ends. The CDR3: CASSLIEGPPRETQYF. The CDR3 nucleotides read TGCGCCAGCAGCTTGATTGAGGGACCCCCACGAGAGACCCAGTACTTC.

Worth noting for this clonotype: It may be a read error: a sequence one base away is much more abundant. The gene calls are TRBV5-6 and TRBJ2-3; possibly TRBD1 for D (6 bases). Germline lookup yields CDR1 SGHDT and CDR2 YYEEEE. CDR3 length equals 15 residues. CDR3 DNA sequence: TGTGCCAGCAGCTTGGAGGGGGTGGGCACAAATACGCAGTATTTT. Translating it yields CASSLEGVGTNTQYF.

The rearrangement uses TRBV29-1 and TRBJ2-7; TRBD2 matches at 13 bases. Germline CDR1 reads SQVTM; CDR2 reads ANQGSEA. The CDR3 loop spans 14 amino acids. J lost 7 bases, V lost 3 bases, and 6 bases had no gene match. CDR3 sequence: CSVDRTSGSGEQYF. In DNA, the CDR3 is TGCAGCGTTGATAGGACTAGCGGGAGCGGTGAGCAGTACTTC.

The chain recombines TRBV28 with TRBJ2-7, with 9 positions matching TRBD2. Losses at the gene ends were 7 bases for V and 1 base for J; bases not matched to a gene: 5. Germline CDR1 is MDHEN and CDR2 is SYDVKM. The length of the CDR3 is 14 residues. CDR3 residues: CASKRAGGSYEQYF. DNA of the CDR3: TGTGCCAGCAAACGTGCGGGAGGGTCCTACGAGCAGTACTTC. The entire variable domain, with the rest obtained from reference TRBV28 and TRBJ2-7, is as follows: DVKVTQSSRYLVKRTGEKVFLECVQDMDHENMFWYRQDPGLGLRLIYFSYDVKMKEKGDIPEGYSVSREKKERFSLILESASTNQTSMYLCASKRAGGSYEQYFGPGTRLTVT.

Worth noting for this clonotype: At one end, the junction sequence differs from germline, possibly due to a read error. V gene TRBV6-5 combines with J gene TRBJ1-2; D is possibly TRBD1 (6 bases). There are 14 residues in the CDR3. Germline V CDR1 and CDR2: MNHEY, SVGAGI. The CDR3 region is CASKGGQPNYGYTF. DNA of the CDR3: TGTGCAAGCAAGGGAGGACAGCCTAACTATGGCTACACCTTC.

This clonotype was counted ten times or more. One end of the junction is discordant with germline, which a read error may explain. The J gene is TRBJ2-5, the V gene TRBV28; D gene ambiguous. From germline, CDR1 is MDHEN and CDR2 SYDVKM. This CDR3 has 12 amino acids. The CDR3 protein is CASSSSILTTLF. DNA of the CDR3: TGTGCCAGCAGTTCCAGCATCCTCACCACCCTCTTC. Supplemented by reference TRBV28 and TRBJ2-5, the full variable domain reads DVKVTQSSRYLVKRTGEKVFLECVQDMDHENMFWYRQDPGLGLRLIYFSYDVKMKEKGDIPEGYSVSREKKERFSLILESASTNQTSMYLCASSSSILTTLFGPGTRLLVL.

The V gene is TRBV20-1, the J gene TRBJ2-5; 11 bases are a match to TRBD2. This CDR3 contains 15 residues. Looked up from germline, CDR1 is DFQATT and CDR2 is SNEGSKA (reference sequence). The V segment lost 3 bases and the J segment 1 base; nucleotides outside the gene matches: 4. The CDR3, as DNA: TGCAGTGCTAGGAAACTAGCGGGGGCCCAAGAGACCCAGTACTTC. Its translation is CSARKLAGAQETQYF.

Remarks on this clonotype: Its ends do not fully match the called genes, so a read error is possible. The rearrangement uses TRBV5-1 and TRBJ2-3, with 10 bases aligning to TRBD2. Germline values: CDR1 SGHRS, CDR2 YFSETQ. The length of the CDR3 is 18 residues. DNA of the CDR3: TGCGCCAGCGGCTTGGCCGGAGCGGGGGGGCCGAGGACAGATACACAGTATTTT. This codes for CASGLAGAGGPRTDTQYF.

To note about this clonotype: A much larger clonotype is one base distant, so this may be a read error. V gene TRBV6-2 or TRBV6-3 combines with J gene TRBJ2-6; D is unresolved. Germline CDR1 and CDR2: MNHEY and SVGEGT. The CDR3 is 13 residues long. For the CDR3, the DNA is TGTACCAGTGCCCAGACTGGGGCCAACGTCCTGACTTTC. Encoded protein: CTSAQTGANVLTF.

The rearrangement links TRBV5-5 to TRBJ2-3, with 10 bases fitting TRBD1. The J segment lost 14 bases and the V segment lost 10 bases, leaving 13 bases of the junction unmatched. Germline lookup yields CDR1 SGHKS and CDR2 YYEKEE (reference sequence). The CDR3 covers 12 residues. CDR3 bases: TGTGCCTACAGCTTGGGACAGGGGTCTTCGTATTTT. Its protein is CAYSLGQGSSYF.

As to this clonotype: A much larger clone differs by one base, so this may be a read error. The chain is built from TRBV7-9 and TRBJ2-3; 9 bases are shared with TRBD2. The CDR3 spans 14 residues. Germline-derived CDR1 and CDR2 are SEHNR and FQNEAQ (reference sequence). DNA for the CDR3: TGTGCCAGCGCTCTGGGGACTAGCACAGATACGCGGTATTTT. This gives the protein CASALGTSTDTRYF.

V usage is TRBV5-4 and J usage is TRBJ2-1, with 8 bases that match TRBD2. Germline-derived CDR1 and CDR2 are SGHNT and YYREEE (reference sequence). V lost 0 bases to trimming and J lost 16 bases; unmatched junction nucleotides: 15. The CDR3 is 15 amino acids. The CDR3, as DNA: TGTGCCAGCAGCTTGGCAGGGACTAGATTTAGTGGGCAATTCTTC. Translating gives CASSLAGTRFSGQFF.

For this clonotype: Germline is not matched at one junction end, which may reflect a read error. The gene calls are TRBV4-3 and TRBJ2-1; D remains ambiguous. The CDR3 is made up of 15 amino acids. Germline V CDR1 and CDR2: LGHNA, YSLEER. In DNA form, the CDR3 reads TGCACCAGCAGCCAAGCTCTGTTCGTGCTGGATGAGCAGTTCTTC. It encodes CTSSQALFVLDEQFF.

For this clonotype: A much bigger clone sits one base away, suggesting this may be a read error. The chain is built from TRBV20-1 and TRBJ2-3, with 7 bases that match TRBD1. CDR1 is DFQATT, CDR2 SNEGSKA, per germline (reference sequence). This CDR3 region has 14 residues. J gave up 4 bases and V 1 base, and 5 bases lay outside the gene matches. CDR3 protein: CSARGIDRADTQYF. In nucleotides, the CDR3 is TGCAGTGCTAGAGGGATAGACAGGGCAGATACGCAGTATTTT.

In regard to this clonotype: The junction and the germline gene differ at one end; a read error may be behind it. The genes are TRBV12-3 or TRBV12-4 and TRBJ2-7; D is ambiguous. The CDR3 is 13 amino acids. Here the CDR3 DNA reads TGTGTCAGCAGTCCCGAAGTAGTGTCCGAGCAGTACTTC. This translates into CVSSPEVVSEQYF.

Worth noting for this clonotype: This clone may be a read error of a much larger clone one base away. V usage is TRBV6-1 and J usage is TRBJ2-1; no firm D call. Germline CDR1 MNHNS, CDR2 SASEGT. This CDR3 spans 13 amino acids. CDR3: CTSTGNIYNEQFF. The CDR3 DNA reads TGTACCAGCACCGGCAACATTTACAATGAGCAGTTCTTC.

This clonotype was recorded a few times. A much larger clonotype is one base distant, so this may be a read error. V and J are TRBV5-5 and TRBJ1-1; 7 bases line up with TRBD1. With 1 base clipped from V and 4 bases from J, the junction kept 7 bases outside the gene matches. The CDR3 has 15 amino acids. Germline CDR1 reads SGHKS; CDR2 reads YYEKEE (reference sequence). CDR3 sequence (DNA): TGTGCCAGCAGCTTGAAGGGGGCATCGAGCACTGAAGCTTTCTTT. It translates to CASSLKGASSTEAFF.